Below are 23 T cell receptor beta chains sequenced from a single sample in a study of control samples from healthy donors and cancer patients. TCRdb's copy holds only in-frame clones and misses some; the assay was immunoSEQ multiplex PCR. This sample has 150,000 to 200,000 clones; just over 85% occur once, and the top ten carry approximately 1.8%. Sequences were obtained from blood. Source of these receptors: a young man in good health.

The chain combines TRBV1 with TRBJ2-7; TRBD2, the table's D call, lacks a check against the DNA. TRBV1 is an annotated pseudogene. This CDR3 has 17 residues. CDR3 amino acids: CTSSQIEPSGAGYEQYF. In DNA form, the CDR3 reads TGCACCAGCAGCCAAATCGAACCCAGCGGGGCGGGCTACGAGCAGTACTTC.

The rearrangement uses TRBV5-5 and TRBJ2-3, with 7 bases identical to TRBD1. In germline, CDR1 is SGHKS, CDR2 YYEKEE (reference sequence). The CDR3 is 14 amino acids. V shed 0 bases and J 3 bases; nucleotides not matched to a gene: 1. CDR3 protein: CASSLAGGTDTQYF. The CDR3 bases are TGTGCCAGCAGCTTGGCAGGGGGAACAGATACGCAGTATTTT.

J is TRBJ2-1 and V is TRBV9, with unresolved D. The germline V and J ends were trimmed by 0 bases and 0 bases, with 4 bases remaining between them. From germline, CDR1 is SGDLS and CDR2 YYNGEE. CDR3 size: 14 residues. The CDR3 DNA reads TGTGCCAGCAGCGTAGGAAGCTCCTACAATGAGCAGTTCTTC. This sequence encodes CASSVGSSYNEQFF.

The rearrangement joins TRBV20-1 to TRBJ2-7; possible D gene TRBD1, 6 bases. The CDR3 loop spans 14 amino acids. The V end lost 3 bases, the J end lost 7 bases, and 19 bases lay between the germline ends. Germline CDR1 is DFQATT and CDR2 is SNEGSKA (reference sequence). The CDR3 DNA follows: TGCAGTGCTAGTATCTGGACAGACCCTCGTGAGCAGTACTTC. This encodes CSASIWTDPREQYF.

This clone was seen once. The chain employs TRBV6-5 and TRBJ2-7, with 11 bases that match TRBD1. The CDR3 spans 13 residues. Germline CDR1 reads MNHEY; CDR2 reads SVGAGI. V shed 8 bases, J shed 4 bases, and the junction held 4 bases outside the gene matches. CDR3 nucleotides: TGTGCCAGCGGGACAGGGGGTAGTTACGAGCAGTACTTC. Translation: CASGTGGSYEQYF.

Here the CDR3 reads CASSTSGGWDTQYF. CDR3 nucleotides: TGTGCCAGCAGCACTAGCGGGGGGTGGGATACGCAGTATTTT. The chain combines TRBV27 with TRBJ2-3, with 12 bases fitting TRBD2. V trimming: 6 bases; J trimming: 6 bases; junction bases outside the gene matches: 4. The CDR3 loop spans 14 amino acids. The V gene's germline CDR1 is MNHEY and CDR2 SMNVEV (reference sequence).

The J gene is TRBJ1-1, the V gene TRBV4-2, with no clear D. CDR1 and CDR2 (germline): LGHNA, YNFKEQ. The CDR3 has 11 amino acids. Trimming took off 1 base at V and 5 bases at J, with 2 bases between the two ends. The CDR3 here is CASSQGTEAFF. The CDR3 DNA reads TGTGCCAGCAGCCAAGGGACTGAAGCTTTCTTT.

This chain links TRBV19 with TRBJ2-1; 8 positions agree with TRBD1. Germline V CDR1 and CDR2: LNHDA, SQIVND (reference sequence). The V segment lost 1 base and the J segment 0 bases; nucleotides outside the gene matches: 2. The CDR3 is 16 residues long. CDR3 nucleotides: TGTGCCAGTAGTATAGCAACAGGGGGCTCCTACAATGAGCAGTTCTTC. Translated: CASSIATGGSYNEQFF.

This clone appeared a single time. V and J are TRBV30 and TRBJ2-7; D gene uncertain. The CDR3 extends over 15 amino acids. CDR1 GTSNPN and CDR2 SVGIG come from the germline V gene (reference sequence). Trimming cost V 0 bases and J 1 base, with 13 bases left between them. Here the CDR3 reads CAWSVQAGFSYEQYF. Written as DNA, the CDR3 is TGTGCCTGGAGTGTACAAGCAGGATTTTCCTACGAGCAGTACTTC.

The CDR3: CASSIFGMNTEAFF. The DNA of the CDR3 is TGTGCCAGTAGTATCTTTGGAATGAACACTGAAGCTTTCTTT. The chain links TRBV19 to TRBJ1-1; D is undetermined. Germline V gene lookup returns CDR1 LNHDA and CDR2 SQIVND (reference sequence). This CDR3 contains 14 residues. V was cut by 3 bases and J by 0 bases, with 8 bases left in between.

This clone was seen just once. The gene calls are TRBV28 and TRBJ2-3; 13 nucleotides align to TRBD2. Trimming took 6 bases from V and 6 from J; bases not matched to a gene: 12. Germline CDR1 MDHEN, CDR2 SYDVKM. The CDR3 runs 17 residues. The CDR3: CASSPHSGLAGRDTQYF. The CDR3, as DNA: TGTGCCAGCAGCCCTCATTCGGGACTAGCGGGGAGGGATACGCAGTATTTT.

The chain uses TRBV13 and TRBJ1-1; a weak D match, TRBD1 (5 bases). V dropped 4 bases and J dropped 1 base, with 13 bases sitting between them. The CDR3 contains 15 residues. Per the germline V gene, CDR1 is PRHDT and CDR2 is FYEKMQ (reference sequence). The DNA for the CDR3 is TGTGCCAGCAGCTCTAAACAGGAAAAGAACACTGAAGCTTTCTTT. Its translation is CASSSKQEKNTEAFF.

The chain uses TRBV3-1 (or the pseudogene TRBV3-2) and TRBJ1-1; D possibly corresponds to TRBD1 (6 bases). The CDR3 covers 17 residues. V was pared by 2 bases and J by 1 base, with 17 bases between. From germline, CDR1 is LGHDT and CDR2 YNNKEL (reference sequence). CDR3 loop: CASSQLPPRQANTEAFF. The CDR3 DNA sequence: TGTGCCAGCAGCCAACTACCCCCCAGACAGGCGAACACTGAAGCTTTCTTT.

V and J are TRBV7-2 and TRBJ2-7, with TRBD1 matching 7 bases. The CDR3 has 14 amino acids. V lost 6 bases and J lost 4; bases outside the gene matches: 9. The germline V gene encodes CDR1 SGHTA and CDR2 FQGNSA. The CDR3 here is CASSSDRAGYEQYF. CDR3 sequence (DNA): TGTGCCAGCAGTAGTGACAGGGCGGGTTACGAGCAGTACTTC.

The chain combines TRBV19 with TRBJ1-1; 7 bases line up with TRBD1. The length of the CDR3 is 14 residues. V lost 5 bases and J lost 5; bases outside the gene matches: 8. Germline CDR1 is LNHDA and CDR2 is SQIVND (reference sequence). CDR3 residues: CASSLNTGETEAFF. In DNA form, the CDR3 reads TGTGCCAGTAGTCTCAATACAGGGGAAACTGAAGCTTTCTTT.

The chain carries TRBV6-7 and TRBJ2-1; TRBD2 might be the D (6 bases). TRBV6-7 is an ORF; its function is uncertain. Trimming shortened V by 0 bases and J by 1 base, and 22 bases separated the two germline ends. The CDR3 has 20 residues. The CDR3 is CASSYSLNSPGVGSYNEQFF. CDR3 nucleotide sequence: TGTGCCAGCAGTTACTCCCTCAATTCCCCGGGGGTTGGGTCCTACAATGAGCAGTTCTTC.

The chain is built from TRBV5-4 and TRBJ1-1; 9 positions agree with TRBD1. Germline V gene sequence: CDR1 SGHNT, CDR2 YYREEE (reference sequence). Trimming cost V 2 bases and J 7 bases; bases outside gene matches: 9. The CDR3 totals 15 residues. The DNA of the CDR3 is TGTGCCAGCAGCTTAAACAGGGGGCTGGATTTTGAAGCTTTCTTT. It specifies CASSLNRGLDFEAFF.

The V gene is TRBV7-2, the J gene TRBJ1-5; D is perhaps TRBD1 (6 bases). This CDR3 is built from 15 residues. CDR1 and CDR2 (germline): SGHTA, FQGNSA. V was shortened by 6 bases and J by 5 bases, with 17 bases between the two germline ends. The CDR3 region has the DNA TGTGCCAGCAGTCACGGGGGCGGGGGGCATCAGCCCCAGCATTTT. Translating gives CASSHGGGGHQPQHF.

This chain links TRBV30 with TRBJ1-3; weak D call: TRBD1 (5 bases). The CDR3 is made up of 13 amino acids. Deletions cut 4 bases from V and 3 bases from J, with 10 bases between. Per germline, CDR1 GTSNPN and CDR2 SVGIG (reference sequence). The CDR3 loop is CAWTQGGGNTIYF. The CDR3, as DNA: TGTGCCTGGACTCAGGGCGGTGGAAACACCATATATTTT.

The J gene is TRBJ1-2, the V gene TRBV10-3; 9 bases fit TRBD1. Per germline, CDR1 ENHRY and CDR2 SYGVKD. The junction had 7 bases not matched to a gene; V was cut back by 2 bases and J by 0 bases. The CDR3 runs to 17 residues. The CDR3 coding sequence is TGTGCCATCAGTGAGACAGGACAGGGGAGTTCTAACTATGGCTACACCTTC. This gives the protein CAISETGQGSSNYGYTF.

This chain links TRBV4-1 with TRBJ2-2; D tentatively fits TRBD1 or TRBD2 (7 bases each). Per germline, CDR1 MGHRA and CDR2 YSYEKL. V lost 8 bases, J lost 3 bases, and 19 bases lay in between. This CDR3 is built from 16 residues. The CDR3 loop reads CASREGGGTDTGELFF. The DNA of the CDR3 is TGCGCCAGCCGAGAGGGAGGGGGCACGGACACCGGGGAGCTGTTTTTT.

The chain carries TRBV28 and TRBJ2-7; 7 bases map to TRBD1. The germline V gene encodes CDR1 MDHEN and CDR2 SYDVKM. The V segment lost 7 bases and the J segment 2 bases; nucleotides outside the gene matches: 5. The CDR3 length is 13 residues. CDR3 sequence reads: CASTRTGPYEQYF. The DNA for the CDR3 is TGTGCCAGCACCAGGACAGGCCCCTACGAGCAGTACTTC.

The chain has TRBV13 and TRBJ1-4, with 7 bases lining up with TRBD1. V shed 4 bases, J shed 4 bases, and the junction held 3 bases outside the gene matches. CDR1 PRHDT and CDR2 FYEKMQ come from the germline V gene (reference sequence). CDR3 size: 14 residues. This CDR3 is CASSSGQDNEKLFF. Here the CDR3 DNA reads TGTGCCAGCAGCTCTGGACAGGATAATGAAAAACTGTTTTTT.